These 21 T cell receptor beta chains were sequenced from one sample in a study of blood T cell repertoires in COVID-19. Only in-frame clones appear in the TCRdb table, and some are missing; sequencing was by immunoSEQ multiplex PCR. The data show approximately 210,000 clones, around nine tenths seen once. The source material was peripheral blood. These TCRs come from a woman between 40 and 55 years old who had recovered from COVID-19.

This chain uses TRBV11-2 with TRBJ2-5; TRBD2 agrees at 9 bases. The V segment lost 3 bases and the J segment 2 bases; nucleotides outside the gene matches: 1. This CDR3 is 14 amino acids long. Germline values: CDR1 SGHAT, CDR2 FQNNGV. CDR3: CASSLTSGQETQYF. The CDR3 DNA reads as TGTGCCAGCAGCTTGACTAGCGGACAAGAGACCCAGTACTTC.

CDR3 in amino acids: CASSPRTGQAGELFF. As DNA, the CDR3 is TGTGCCAGCTCACCTCGGACAGGTCAAGCCGGGGAGCTGTTTTTT. The V call is TRBV18, the J call TRBJ2-2, with 7 positions matching TRBD1. The CDR3 length is 15 residues. Per the germline V gene, CDR1 is KGHSH and CDR2 is LQKENI. J was trimmed by 6 bases and V by 3 bases; bases with no gene match: 7.

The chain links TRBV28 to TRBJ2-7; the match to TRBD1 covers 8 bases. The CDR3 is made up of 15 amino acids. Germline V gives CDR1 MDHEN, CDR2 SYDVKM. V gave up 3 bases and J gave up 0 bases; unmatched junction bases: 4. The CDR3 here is CASSLIGTGSYEQYF. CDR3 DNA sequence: TGTGCCAGCAGTTTGATAGGGACAGGCTCCTACGAGCAGTACTTC.

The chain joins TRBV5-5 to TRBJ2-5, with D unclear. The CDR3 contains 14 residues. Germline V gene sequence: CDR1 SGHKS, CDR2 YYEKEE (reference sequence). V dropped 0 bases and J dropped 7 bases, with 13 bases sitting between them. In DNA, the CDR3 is TGTGCCAGCAGCTTGGGGGCTCGCCCAGCGACCCAGTACTTC. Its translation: CASSLGARPATQYF.

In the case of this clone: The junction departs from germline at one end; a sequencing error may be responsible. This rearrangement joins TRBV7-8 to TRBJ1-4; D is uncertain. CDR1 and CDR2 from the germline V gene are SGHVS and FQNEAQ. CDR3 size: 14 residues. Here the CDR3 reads CASSIAETGEKLFF. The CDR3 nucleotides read TGTGCCAGCAGCATAGCTGAAACGGGTGAAAAACTGTTTTTT.

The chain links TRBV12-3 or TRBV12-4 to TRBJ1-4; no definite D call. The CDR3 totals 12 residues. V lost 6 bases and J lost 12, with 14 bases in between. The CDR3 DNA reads TGTGCCAGCAGGCAAACCCGGGGTCAACTGTTTTTT. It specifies CASRQTRGQLFF.

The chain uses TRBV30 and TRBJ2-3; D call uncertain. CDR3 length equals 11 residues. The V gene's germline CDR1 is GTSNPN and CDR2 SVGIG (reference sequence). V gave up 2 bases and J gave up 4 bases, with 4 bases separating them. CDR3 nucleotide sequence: TGTGCCTGGAGTATCGCAGATACGCAGTATTTT. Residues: CAWSIADTQYF. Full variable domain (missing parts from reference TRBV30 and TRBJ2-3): SQTIHQWPATLVQPVGSPLSLECTVEGTSNPNLYWYRQAAGRGLQLLFYSVGIGQISSEVPQNLSASRPQDRQFILSSKKLLLSDSGFYLCAWSIADTQYFGPGTRLTVL.

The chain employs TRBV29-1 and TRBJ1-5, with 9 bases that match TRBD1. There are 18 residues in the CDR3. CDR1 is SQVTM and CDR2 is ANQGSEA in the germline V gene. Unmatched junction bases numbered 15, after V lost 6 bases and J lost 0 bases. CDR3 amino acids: CSVVEGTGTSHSNQPQHF. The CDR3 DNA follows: TGCAGCGTCGTCGAAGGGACAGGGACCTCTCATAGCAATCAGCCCCAGCATTTT. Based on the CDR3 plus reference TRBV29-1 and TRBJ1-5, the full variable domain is SAVISQKPSRDICQRGTSLTIQCQVDSQVTMMFWYRQQPGQSLTLIATANQGSEATYESGFVIDKFPISRPNLTFSTLTVSNMSPEDSSIYLCSVVEGTGTSHSNQPQHFGDGTRLSIL.

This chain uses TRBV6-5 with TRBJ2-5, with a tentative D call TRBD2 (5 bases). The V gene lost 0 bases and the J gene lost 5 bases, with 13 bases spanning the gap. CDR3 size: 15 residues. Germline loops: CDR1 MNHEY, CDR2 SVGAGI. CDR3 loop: CASSYSTPRRETQYF. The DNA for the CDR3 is TGTGCCAGCAGTTACTCGACACCAAGGAGGGAGACCCAGTACTTC.

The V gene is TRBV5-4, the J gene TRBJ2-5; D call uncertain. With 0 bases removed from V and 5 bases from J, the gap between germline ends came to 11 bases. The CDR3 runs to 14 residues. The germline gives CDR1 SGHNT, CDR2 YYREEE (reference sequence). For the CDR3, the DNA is TGTGCCAGCAGCTTGGATCCCTCCGGGGAGACCCAGTACTTC. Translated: CASSLDPSGETQYF.

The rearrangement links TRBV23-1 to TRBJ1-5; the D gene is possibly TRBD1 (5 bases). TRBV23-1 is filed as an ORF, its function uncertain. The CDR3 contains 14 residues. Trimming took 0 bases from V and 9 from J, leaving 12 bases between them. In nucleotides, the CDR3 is TGCGCCAGCAGTCAATCGTTCAGGGTAGGGCCCCAGCATTTT. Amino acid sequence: CASSQSFRVGPQHF.

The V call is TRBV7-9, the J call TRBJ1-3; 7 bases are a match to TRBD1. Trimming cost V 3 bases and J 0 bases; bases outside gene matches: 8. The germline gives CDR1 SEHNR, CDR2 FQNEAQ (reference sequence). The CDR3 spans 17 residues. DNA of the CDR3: TGTGCCAGCAGCTTGGGAACAGGGGCCCTCTCTGGAAACACCATATATTTT. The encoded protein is CASSLGTGALSGNTIYF. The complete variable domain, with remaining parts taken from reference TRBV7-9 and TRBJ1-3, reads DTGVSQNPRHKITKRGQNVTFRCDPISEHNRLYWYRQTLGQGPEFLTYFQNEAQLEKSRLLSDRFSAERPKGSFSTLEIQRTEQGDSAMYLCASSLGTGALSGNTIYFGEGSWLTVV.

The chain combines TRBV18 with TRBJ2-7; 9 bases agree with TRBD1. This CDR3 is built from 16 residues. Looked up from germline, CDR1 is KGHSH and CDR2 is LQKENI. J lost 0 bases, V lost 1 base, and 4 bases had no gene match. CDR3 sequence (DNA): TGTGCCAGCTCACCACGAGGACAGGGGAGCTCCTACGAGCAGTACTTC. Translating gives CASSPRGQGSSYEQYF. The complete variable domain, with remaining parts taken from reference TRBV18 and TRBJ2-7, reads NAGVMQNPRHLVRRRGQEARLRCSPMKGHSHVYWYRQLPEEGLKFMVYLQKENIIDESGMPKERFSAEFPKEGPSILRIQQVVRGDSAAYFCASSPRGQGSSYEQYFGPGTRLTVT.

Here the CDR3 reads CASSPNTGNTIYF. The CDR3, as DNA: TGTGCCAGCAGCCCAAACACTGGAAACACCATATATTTT. The chain combines TRBV7-9 with TRBJ1-3; the D is unclear. The CDR3 is made up of 13 amino acids. V lost 5 bases to trimming and J lost 2 bases, with 7 bases between them. CDR1 is SEHNR and CDR2 is FQNEAQ in the germline V gene (reference sequence).

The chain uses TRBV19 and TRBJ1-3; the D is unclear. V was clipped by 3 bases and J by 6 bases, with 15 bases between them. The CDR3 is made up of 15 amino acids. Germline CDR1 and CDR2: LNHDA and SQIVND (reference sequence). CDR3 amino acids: CASSITSGGPNTIYF. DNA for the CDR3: TGTGCCAGTAGTATTACGTCAGGAGGGCCAAACACCATATATTTT. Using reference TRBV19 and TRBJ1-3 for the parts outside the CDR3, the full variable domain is DGGITQSPKYLFRKEGQNVTLSCEQNLNHDAMYWYRQDPGQGLRLIYYSQIVNDFQKGDIAEGYSVSREKKESFPLTVTSAQKNPTAFYLCASSITSGGPNTIYFGEGSWLTVV.

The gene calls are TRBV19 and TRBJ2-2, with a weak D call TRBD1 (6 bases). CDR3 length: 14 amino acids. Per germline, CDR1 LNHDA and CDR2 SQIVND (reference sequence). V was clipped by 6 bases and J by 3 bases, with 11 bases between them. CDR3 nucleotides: TGTGCCAGTAGGTGGACAGCCTACACCGGGGAGCTGTTTTTT. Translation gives CASRWTAYTGELFF.

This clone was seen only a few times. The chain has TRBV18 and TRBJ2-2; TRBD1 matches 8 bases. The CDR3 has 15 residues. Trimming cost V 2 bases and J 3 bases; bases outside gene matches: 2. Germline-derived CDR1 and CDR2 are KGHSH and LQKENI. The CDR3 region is CASSPNRGDTGELFF. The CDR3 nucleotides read TGTGCCAGCTCACCAAACAGGGGGGACACCGGGGAGCTGTTTTTT.

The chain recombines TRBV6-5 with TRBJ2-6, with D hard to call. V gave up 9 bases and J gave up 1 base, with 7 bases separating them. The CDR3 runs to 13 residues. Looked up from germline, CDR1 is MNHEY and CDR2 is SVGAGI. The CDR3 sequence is CARLISGANVLTF. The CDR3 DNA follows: TGTGCCAGGCTAATTTCTGGGGCCAACGTCCTGACTTTC.

The CDR3 bases are TGTGCCAGCAGTTACCGCCAGCGGGAGTTATATGAGCAGTTCTTC. It is translated as CASSYRQRELYEQFF. V usage is TRBV6-2 or TRBV6-3 and J usage is TRBJ2-1, with TRBD2 matching over 8 bases. This CDR3 has 15 amino acids. Germline assignment: CDR1 MNHEY and CDR2 SVGEGT. Trimming removed 2 bases from V and 8 bases from J; junction bases left unmatched: 8.

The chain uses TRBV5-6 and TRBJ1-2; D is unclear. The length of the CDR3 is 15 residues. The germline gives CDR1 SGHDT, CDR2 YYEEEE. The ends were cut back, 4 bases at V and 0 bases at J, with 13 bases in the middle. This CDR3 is CASSGSPPANYGYTF. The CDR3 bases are TGTGCCAGCAGCGGCTCACCGCCAGCTAACTATGGCTACACCTTC.

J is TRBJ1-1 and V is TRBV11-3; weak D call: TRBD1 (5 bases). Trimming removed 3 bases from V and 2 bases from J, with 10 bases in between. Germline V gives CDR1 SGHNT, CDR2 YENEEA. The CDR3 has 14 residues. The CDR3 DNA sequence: TGTGCCAGCAGCTTCTCGGGGGGTAACACTGAAGCTTTCTTT. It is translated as CASSFSGGNTEAFF. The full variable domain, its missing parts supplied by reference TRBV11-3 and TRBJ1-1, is EAGVVQSPRYKIIEKKQPVAFWCNPISGHNTLYWYLQNLGQGPELLIRYENEEAVDDSQLPKDRFSAERLKGVDSTLKIQPAELGDSAVYLCASSFSGGNTEAFFGQGTRLTVV.